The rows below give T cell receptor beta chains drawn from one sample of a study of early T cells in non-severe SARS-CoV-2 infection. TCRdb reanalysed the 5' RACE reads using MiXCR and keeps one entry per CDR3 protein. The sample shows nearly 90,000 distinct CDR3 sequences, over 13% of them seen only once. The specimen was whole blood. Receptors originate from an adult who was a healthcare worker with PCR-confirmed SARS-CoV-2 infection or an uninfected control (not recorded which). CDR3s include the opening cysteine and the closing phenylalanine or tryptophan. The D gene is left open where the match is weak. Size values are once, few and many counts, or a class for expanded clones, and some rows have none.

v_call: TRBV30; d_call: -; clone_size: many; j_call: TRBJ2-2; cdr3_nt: TGTGCCTGGAGTTGGAGGGCCTACGCCGGGGAGCTGTTTTTT; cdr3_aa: CAWSWRAYAGELFF
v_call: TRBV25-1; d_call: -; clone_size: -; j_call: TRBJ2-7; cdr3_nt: TGTGCCAGCAGTAAATACAGCTACGAGCAGTACTTC; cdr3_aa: CASSKYSYEQYF
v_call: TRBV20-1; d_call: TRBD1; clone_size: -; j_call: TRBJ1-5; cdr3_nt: TGCAGTGCTCAGGACAGGGGGCCTTGGCAGCCCCAGCATTTT; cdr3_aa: CSAQDRGPWQPQHF
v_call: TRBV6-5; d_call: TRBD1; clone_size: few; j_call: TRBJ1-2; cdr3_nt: TGTGCCAGCAGTCCCCAATCTAACCCGGACAGGGTCAACACCTTC; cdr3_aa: CASSPQSNPDRVNTF
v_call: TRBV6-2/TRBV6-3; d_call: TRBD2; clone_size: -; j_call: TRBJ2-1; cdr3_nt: TGTGCCAGCCGTTATACTAGCGGGTCCCAGCCGAGCTCCTACAATGAGCAGTTCTTC; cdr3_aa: CASRYTSGSQPSSYNEQFF
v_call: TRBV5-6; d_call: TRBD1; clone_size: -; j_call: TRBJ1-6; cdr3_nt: TGTGCCAGCAGCTCCCGGGACAGGAATTCACCCCTCCACTTT; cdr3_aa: CASSSRDRNSPLHF
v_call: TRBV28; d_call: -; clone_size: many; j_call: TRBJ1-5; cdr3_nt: TGTGCCAGCAGTTCCTACCTAGTTGCGAAGCCCCAGCATTTT; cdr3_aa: CASSSYLVAKPQHF
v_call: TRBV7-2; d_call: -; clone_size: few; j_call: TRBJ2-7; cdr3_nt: TGTGCCAGCAGCTTTACGTCAGAGTACGAGCAGTACTTC; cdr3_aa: CASSFTSEYEQYF
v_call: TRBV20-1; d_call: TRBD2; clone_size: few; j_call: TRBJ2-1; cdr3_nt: TGCAGTGCTTGGACTAGCGGGAAGGATGAGCAGTTCTTC; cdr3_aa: CSAWTSGKDEQFF
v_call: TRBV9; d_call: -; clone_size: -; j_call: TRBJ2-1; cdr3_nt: TGTGCCAGCAGCGTAGAGACGGGAGAGACCTACAATGAGCGGTTCTTC; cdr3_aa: CASSVETGETYNERFF
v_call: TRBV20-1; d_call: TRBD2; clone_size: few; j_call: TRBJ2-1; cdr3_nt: TGCAGTGCTAGAGATCCCTCATCCAGCGGGAGAATGTTCTTC; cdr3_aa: CSARDPSSSGRMFF
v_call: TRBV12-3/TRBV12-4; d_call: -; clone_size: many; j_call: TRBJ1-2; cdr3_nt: TGTGCCAGCAGTCTCCGGGGCTACACCTTC; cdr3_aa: CASSLRGYTF
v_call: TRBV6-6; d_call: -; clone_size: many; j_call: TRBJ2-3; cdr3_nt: TGTGCCAGCAGTACGGGAGATACGCAGTATTTT; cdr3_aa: CASSTGDTQYF
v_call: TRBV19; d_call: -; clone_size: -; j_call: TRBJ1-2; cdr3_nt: TGTGCCAGTAGTCGGGTGCCGTATAACTATGGCTACACCTTC; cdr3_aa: CASSRVPYNYGYTF
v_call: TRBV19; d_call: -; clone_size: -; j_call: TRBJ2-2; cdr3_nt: TGTGCCACGAGTTTAGGTTTAGGGGCCACCGGGGAGCTGTTTTTT; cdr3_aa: CATSLGLGATGELFF
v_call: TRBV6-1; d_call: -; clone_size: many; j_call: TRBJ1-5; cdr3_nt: TGTGCCAGCAGTGAAGTAGGAAGGCGTTATAGCAATCAGCCCCAGCATTTT; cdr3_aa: CASSEVGRRYSNQPQHF
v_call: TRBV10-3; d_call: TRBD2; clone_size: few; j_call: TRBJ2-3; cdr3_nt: TGTGCCATCAGTAAGCGGAGCGGGGATAGCACAGATACGCAGTATTTT; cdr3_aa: CAISKRSGDSTDTQYF
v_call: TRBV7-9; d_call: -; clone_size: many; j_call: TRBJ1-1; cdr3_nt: TGTGCCAGCAGCGGCCGTTCAGCTTTCTTT; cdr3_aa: CASSGRSAFF
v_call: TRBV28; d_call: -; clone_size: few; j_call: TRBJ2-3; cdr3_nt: TGTGCCAGCAGCTCCCTCCAGACCACAGATACGCAGTATTTT; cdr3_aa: CASSSLQTTDTQYF
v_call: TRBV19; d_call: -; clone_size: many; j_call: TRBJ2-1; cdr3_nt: TGTGCCAGTAGTATAGAATCGGGGACATACTACAATGAGCAGTTCTTC; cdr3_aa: CASSIESGTYYNEQFF
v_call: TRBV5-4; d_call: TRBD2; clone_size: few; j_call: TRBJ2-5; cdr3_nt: TGTGCCAGCAGCCGGGGGGAGGAAGAGACCCAGTACTTC; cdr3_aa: CASSRGEEETQYF
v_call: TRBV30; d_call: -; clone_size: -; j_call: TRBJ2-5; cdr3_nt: TGTGCCTGGGCTAGGCAAGAGACCCAGTACTTC; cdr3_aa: CAWARQETQYF
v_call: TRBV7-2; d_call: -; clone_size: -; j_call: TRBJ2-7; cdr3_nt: TGTGCCAGCAGCTTATATCTGGGAACCTACGAGCAGTACTTC; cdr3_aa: CASSLYLGTYEQYF
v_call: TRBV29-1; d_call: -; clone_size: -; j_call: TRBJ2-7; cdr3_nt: TGCAGCGTTGAAGAGGAGGGGACCTACGAGCAGTACTTC; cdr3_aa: CSVEEEGTYEQYF
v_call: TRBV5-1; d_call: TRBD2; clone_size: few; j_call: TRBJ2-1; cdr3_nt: TGCGCCAGCAGCTTGGCGCAGCGGGAGAATGAGCAGTTCTTC; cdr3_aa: CASSLAQRENEQFF
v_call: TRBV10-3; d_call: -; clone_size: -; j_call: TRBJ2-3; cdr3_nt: TGTGCCATCGGCCCCAACGGAGGAGGCACAGATACGCAGTATTTT; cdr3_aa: CAIGPNGGGTDTQYF